What follows are 19 T cell receptor beta chains derived from one specimen sequenced in a study of human T cells and chemical hapten exposure. Treatment specified: therapeutic diphenylcyclopropenone sensitization with weekly scalp DPC. The library labeled individual cDNA molecules by adding unique molecular identifiers to them. TCRdb reanalysed the reads using MiXCR and keeps one entry per CDR3 protein. Of several thousand distinct CDR3 sequences listed, more than 45% are singletons. Here the sequenced sample was whole blood, taken before DPC sensitization or 2, 6, or about 24 weeks after (not recorded which). These receptors all stem from an adult with alopecia areata. Some clones in this sample may be carry-over from other donors' samples. This table probably holds off-target reads from a library built for another chain.

The gene calls are TRBV10-1 and TRBJ2-7; D possibly corresponds to TRBD1 (5 bases). Germline V gene sequence: CDR1 WNHNN, CDR2 SYGVQD (reference sequence). This CDR3 spans 13 amino acids. V was clipped by 4 bases and J by 7 bases, with 14 bases between them. CDR3 sequence: CASSAQAFGEQYF. In nucleotides, the CDR3 is TGCGCCAGCAGTGCACAGGCGTTTGGAGAGCAGTACTTC.

The rearrangement uses TRBV5-1 and TRBJ1-1; D gene unclear. Trimming cost V 2 bases and J 3 bases, with 11 bases left between them. The CDR3 totals 14 residues. Germline V lookup: CDR1 SGHRS, CDR2 YFSETQ. The CDR3 spells CASSLGGIYTEAFF. For the CDR3, the DNA is TGCGCCAGCAGCTTAGGCGGGATTTACACTGAAGCTTTCTTT.

The chain uses TRBV27 and TRBJ2-2; TRBD2 might be the D (5 bases). Trimming cost V 8 bases and J 6 bases, with 13 bases left between them. CDR1 is MNHEY and CDR2 is SMNVEV in the germline V gene (reference sequence). The length of the CDR3 is 13 residues. The CDR3 DNA sequence: TGTGCCAGCGAAGGGAGAACAGCCGGGGAGCTGTTTTTT. It encodes CASEGRTAGELFF.

This clonotype was detected a few times. The chain combines TRBV20-1 with TRBJ2-1, with TRBD2 matching 13 bases. The CDR3 has 14 amino acids. CDR1 DFQATT and CDR2 SNEGSKA come from the germline V gene (reference sequence). J gave up 8 bases and V 6 bases, and 7 bases lay outside the gene matches. The CDR3 DNA reads TGCAGTGCCCTTACTAGCGGGAGGGCCGATGAGCAGTTCTTC. As protein: CSALTSGRADEQFF.

CDR3 loop: CSVKNGAREETQYF. Here the CDR3 DNA reads TGCAGCGTTAAGAACGGTGCGAGAGAAGAGACCCAGTACTTC. V usage is TRBV29-1 and J usage is TRBJ2-5; D call uncertain. Germline assignment: CDR1 SQVTM and CDR2 ANQGSEA. The CDR3 runs 14 residues. With 5 bases removed from V and 3 bases from J, the gap between germline ends came to 16 bases.

The chain employs TRBV12-5 and TRBJ2-3; the D is unclear. Germline V CDR1 and CDR2: LGHNT, FRNRAP. V was pared by 2 bases and J by 7 bases, with 7 bases between. The CDR3 is made up of 12 amino acids. The CDR3 sequence: CASGLKRNTQYF. In nucleotides, the CDR3 is TGTGCTAGTGGTTTGAAGAGGAATACGCAGTATTTT.

The chain combines TRBV20-1 with TRBJ2-1, with 9 bases that match TRBD2. V was clipped by 0 bases and J by 4 bases; unmatched bases: 7. Germline V CDR1 and CDR2: DFQATT, SNEGSKA (reference sequence). The CDR3 contains 16 residues. DNA for the CDR3: TGCAGTGCTAGAGATCCCCTAGCGGGGTTATACAATGAGCAGTTCTTC. Amino acids: CSARDPLAGLYNEQFF.

This sequence joins TRBV29-1 and TRBJ2-3; no definite D call. This CDR3 spans 8 amino acids. V lost 7 bases and J lost 6, with 2 bases in between. CDR1 is SQVTM and CDR2 is ANQGSEA in the germline V gene. CDR3 amino acids: CSADTQYF. CDR3 nucleotide sequence: TGCAGCGCTGATACGCAGTATTTT.

The chain has TRBV20-1 and TRBJ2-3; TRBD2 matches at 14 bases. CDR3 length equals 16 residues. Germline-derived CDR1 and CDR2 are DFQATT and SNEGSKA (reference sequence). After removal of 3 bases from V and 3 bases from J, the junction contained 5 bases not matched to a gene. Written as DNA, the CDR3 is TGCAGTGCTAGTGGACTAGCGGGGGGCCGGACAGATACGCAGTATTTT. Its protein product is CSASGLAGGRTDTQYF.

The V and J genes are TRBV19 and TRBJ2-5, with D perhaps matching TRBD1 (6 bases). The CDR3 spans 13 residues. Trimming stripped 8 bases from V and 1 base from J, with 11 bases between. In germline, CDR1 is LNHDA, CDR2 SQIVND (reference sequence). The CDR3 bases are TGTGCCAGTCGGGGACACAGCCAAGAGACCCAGTACTTC. Amino acids: CASRGHSQETQYF. The full variable domain, its missing parts supplied by reference TRBV19 and TRBJ2-5, is DGGITQSPKYLFRKEGQNVTLSCEQNLNHDAMYWYRQDPGQGLRLIYYSQIVNDFQKGDIAEGYSVSREKKESFPLTVTSAQKNPTAFYLCASRGHSQETQYFGPGTRLLVL.

This CDR3 is CASSQEPLSSGANVLTF. The CDR3 nucleotides read TGCGCCAGCAGCCAAGAACCCCTTAGCTCTGGGGCCAACGTCCTGACTTTC. The gene calls are TRBV4-1 and TRBJ2-6; D is ambiguous. The ends were cut back, 0 bases at V and 0 bases at J, with 9 bases in the middle. Germline-derived CDR1 and CDR2 are MGHRA and YSYEKL. The CDR3 is 17 amino acids.

The chain links TRBV16 to TRBJ1-6, with unresolved D. The germline V gene has CDR1 KGHSY and CDR2 FQNENV. This CDR3 comprises 14 residues. V shed 2 bases and J shed 4 bases, with 6 bases lying between them. The CDR3 reads CASSQGVYNSPLHF. The CDR3 DNA is TGTGCCAGCAGCCAAGGGGTTTATAATTCACCCCTCCACTTT. The full variable domain, its missing parts supplied by reference TRBV16 and TRBJ1-6, is GEEVAQTPKHLVRGEGQKAKLYCAPIKGHSYVFWYQQVLKNEFKFLISFQNENVFDETGMPKERFSAKCLPNSPCSLEIQATKLEDSAVYFCASSQGVYNSPLHFGNGTRLTVT.

This chain uses TRBV6-2 or TRBV6-3 with TRBJ2-1, with 8 positions matching TRBD2. CDR1 is MNHEY and CDR2 is SVGEGT in the germline V gene. This CDR3 spans 14 amino acids. V gave up 2 bases and J gave up 5 bases; unmatched junction bases: 2. The DNA for the CDR3 is TGTGCCAGCAGTTACACTAGCGGCAACAATGAGCAGTTCTTC. This gives the protein CASSYTSGNNEQFF.

The CDR3 region has the DNA TGTGCCAGCAGCCCCCCCGGATCCAGGGCCAGCTCCTACGAGCAGTACTTC. Amino acid sequence: CASSPPGSRASSYEQYF. The chain employs TRBV11-2 and TRBJ2-7; D may be TRBD1 (5 bases). Trimming left V 5 bases short and J 0 bases short, with 20 bases between. The CDR3 spans 17 residues. CDR1 SGHAT and CDR2 FQNNGV come from the germline V gene.

This clonotype was observed a handful of times. The V gene is TRBV28, the J gene TRBJ2-3, with TRBD2 identical over 9 bases. Unmatched junction bases numbered 9, after V lost 5 bases and J lost 6 bases. The CDR3 covers 15 residues. From germline, CDR1 is MDHEN and CDR2 SYDVKM. The CDR3 nucleotides are TGTGCCAGCAGTCCGGGACTAGCTAATTCTGATACGCAGTATTTT. As protein: CASSPGLANSDTQYF.

This chain connects TRBV7-2 to TRBJ2-7; D is possibly TRBD1 (5 bases). Deletions cut 3 bases from V and 3 bases from J, with 15 bases between. The CDR3 is made up of 15 amino acids. CDR1 and CDR2 (germline): SGHTA, FQGNSA. CDR3 protein: CASSLGQEMGYEQYF. CDR3 nucleotide sequence: TGTGCCAGCAGCTTGGGGCAGGAGATGGGCTACGAGCAGTACTTC.

V is TRBV12-3 or TRBV12-4 and J is TRBJ2-6; 8 bases line up with TRBD1. Trimming cost V 3 bases and J 0 bases; bases outside gene matches: 4. This CDR3 has 17 amino acids. DNA of the CDR3: TGTGCCAGCAGTTTGGGAGACAGGGGCTCTGGGGCCAACGTCCTGACTTTC. Its translation is CASSLGDRGSGANVLTF.

The rearrangement links TRBV4-3 to TRBJ2-7, with D possibly being TRBD1 or TRBD2 (5 bases each). Trimming pared 4 bases from V and 1 base from J, leaving 17 bases between. This CDR3 has 16 amino acids. The germline V gene has CDR1 LGHNA and CDR2 YSLEER. For the CDR3, the DNA is TGCGCCAGCAGCCCTTCGGCCTCGAGGGGATCCTACGAGCAGTACTTC. Translation: CASSPSASRGSYEQYF.

The rearrangement uses TRBV29-1 and TRBJ2-5; D not certain. V dropped 4 bases and J dropped 5 bases, with 14 bases sitting between them. The CDR3 runs 13 residues. CDR1 and CDR2 from the germline V gene are SQVTM and ANQGSEA. Written as DNA, the CDR3 is TGCAGCGTTGTTCGGCCGCCTCGGGAGACCCAGTACTTC. Translated, it gives CSVVRPPRETQYF.